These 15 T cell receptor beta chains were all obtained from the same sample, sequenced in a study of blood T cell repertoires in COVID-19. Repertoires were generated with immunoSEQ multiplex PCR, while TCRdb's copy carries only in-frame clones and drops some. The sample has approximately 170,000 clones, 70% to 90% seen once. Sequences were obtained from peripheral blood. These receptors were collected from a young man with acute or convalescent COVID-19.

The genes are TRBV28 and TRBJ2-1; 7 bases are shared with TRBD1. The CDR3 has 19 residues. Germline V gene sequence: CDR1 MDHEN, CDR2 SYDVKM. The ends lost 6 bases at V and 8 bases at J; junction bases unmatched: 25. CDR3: CASSSPIPTGTAFFDEQFF. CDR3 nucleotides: TGTGCCAGCAGCTCTCCGATACCAACCGGGACAGCCTTCTTTGATGAGCAGTTCTTC.

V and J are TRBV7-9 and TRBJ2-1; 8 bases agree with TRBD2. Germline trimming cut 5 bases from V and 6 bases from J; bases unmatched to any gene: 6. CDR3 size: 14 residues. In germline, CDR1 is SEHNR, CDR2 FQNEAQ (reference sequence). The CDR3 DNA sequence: TGTGCCAGCAGCCCACGTAGCGGGGCCAATGAGCAGTTCTTC. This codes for CASSPRSGANEQFF.

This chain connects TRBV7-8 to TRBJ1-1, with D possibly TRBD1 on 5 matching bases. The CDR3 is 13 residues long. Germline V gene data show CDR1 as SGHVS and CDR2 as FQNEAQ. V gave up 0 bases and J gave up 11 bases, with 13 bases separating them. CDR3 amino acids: CASSLASSGSAFF. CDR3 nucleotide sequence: TGTGCCAGCAGCTTAGCATCATCAGGGTCGGCTTTCTTT.

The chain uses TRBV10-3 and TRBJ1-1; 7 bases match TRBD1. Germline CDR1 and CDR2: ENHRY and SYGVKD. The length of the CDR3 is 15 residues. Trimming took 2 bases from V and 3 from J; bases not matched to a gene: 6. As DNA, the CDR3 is TGTGCCATCAGTGAGCCGGGACAGTCCCACACTGAAGCTTTCTTT. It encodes CAISEPGQSHTEAFF.

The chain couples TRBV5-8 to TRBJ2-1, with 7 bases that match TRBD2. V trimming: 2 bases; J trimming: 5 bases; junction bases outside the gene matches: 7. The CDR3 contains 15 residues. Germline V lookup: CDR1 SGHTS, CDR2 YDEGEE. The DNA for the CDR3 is TGTGCCAGCAGCTTTATAGGACGGGGGGACAATGAGCAGTTCTTC. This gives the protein CASSFIGRGDNEQFF.

This CDR3 is CASSSRGTNEKLFF. The CDR3 DNA reads TGTGCCAGCAGCTCCAGGGGGACTAATGAAAAACTGTTTTTT. The chain links TRBV7-9 to TRBJ1-4; 7 nucleotides align to TRBD1. With V trimmed by 4 bases and J by 2 bases, 1 base remained unmatched. This CDR3 has 14 residues. CDR1 and CDR2 from the germline V gene are SEHNR and FQNEAQ (reference sequence).

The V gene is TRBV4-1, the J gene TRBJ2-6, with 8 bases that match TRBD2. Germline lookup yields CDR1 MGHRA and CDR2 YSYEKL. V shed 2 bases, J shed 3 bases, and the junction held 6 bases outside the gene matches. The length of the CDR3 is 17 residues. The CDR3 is CASSQRGLVDGANVLTF. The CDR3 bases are TGCGCCAGCAGCCAACGGGGACTAGTAGATGGGGCCAACGTCCTGACTTTC.

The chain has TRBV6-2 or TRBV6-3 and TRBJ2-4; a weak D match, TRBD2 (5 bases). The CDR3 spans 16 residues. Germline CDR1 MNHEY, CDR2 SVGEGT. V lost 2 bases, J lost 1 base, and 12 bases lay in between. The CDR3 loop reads CASSYDSTGAKNIQYF. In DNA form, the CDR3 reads TGTGCCAGCAGTTACGACTCCACGGGGGCCAAAAACATTCAGTACTTC.

CDR3 amino acids: CASSLTSGAQETQYF. In nucleotides, the CDR3 is TGCGCCAGCAGCTTGACTAGCGGGGCTCAAGAGACCCAGTACTTC. The rearrangement links TRBV5-1 to TRBJ2-5; 10 positions match TRBD2. The germline V gene has CDR1 SGHRS and CDR2 YFSETQ. V lost 1 base, J lost 2 bases, and 2 bases stayed unmatched. The CDR3 runs to 15 residues.

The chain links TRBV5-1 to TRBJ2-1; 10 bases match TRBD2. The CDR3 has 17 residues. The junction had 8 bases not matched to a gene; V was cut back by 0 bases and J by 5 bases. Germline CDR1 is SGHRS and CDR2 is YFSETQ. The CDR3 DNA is TGCGCCAGCAGCTTGGCCCGCCTAGCGGGGGTACACAATGAGCAGTTCTTC. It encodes CASSLARLAGVHNEQFF.

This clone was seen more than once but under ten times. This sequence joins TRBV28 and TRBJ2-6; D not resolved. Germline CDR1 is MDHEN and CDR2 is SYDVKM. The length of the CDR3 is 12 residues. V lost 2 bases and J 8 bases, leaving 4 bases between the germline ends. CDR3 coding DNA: TGTGCCAGCAGTTTAATCTCCAACGTCCTGACTTTC. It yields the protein CASSLISNVLTF. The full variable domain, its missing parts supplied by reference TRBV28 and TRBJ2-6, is DVKVTQSSRYLVKRTGEKVFLECVQDMDHENMFWYRQDPGLGLRLIYFSYDVKMKEKGDIPEGYSVSREKKERFSLILESASTNQTSMYLCASSLISNVLTFGAGSRLTVL.

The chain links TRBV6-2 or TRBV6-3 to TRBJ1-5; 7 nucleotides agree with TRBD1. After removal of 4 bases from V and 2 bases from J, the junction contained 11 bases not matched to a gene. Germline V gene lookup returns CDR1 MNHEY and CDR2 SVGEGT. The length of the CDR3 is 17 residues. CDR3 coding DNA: TGTGCCAGCAGTTTCCACAGGGGCCAACCTGGCAATCAGCCCCAGCATTTT. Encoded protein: CASSFHRGQPGNQPQHF.

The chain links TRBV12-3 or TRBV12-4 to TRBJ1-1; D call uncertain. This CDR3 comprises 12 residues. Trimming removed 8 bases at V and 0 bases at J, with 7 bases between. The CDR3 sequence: CASLELNTEAFF. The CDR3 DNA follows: TGTGCCAGCCTGGAGTTGAACACTGAAGCTTTCTTT.

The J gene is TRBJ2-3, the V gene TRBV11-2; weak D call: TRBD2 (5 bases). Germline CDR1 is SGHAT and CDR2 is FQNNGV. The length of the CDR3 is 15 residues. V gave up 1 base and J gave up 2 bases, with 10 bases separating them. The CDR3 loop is CASSLVLATTDTQYF. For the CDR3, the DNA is TGTGCCAGCAGCTTAGTCCTAGCTACCACAGATACGCAGTATTTT.

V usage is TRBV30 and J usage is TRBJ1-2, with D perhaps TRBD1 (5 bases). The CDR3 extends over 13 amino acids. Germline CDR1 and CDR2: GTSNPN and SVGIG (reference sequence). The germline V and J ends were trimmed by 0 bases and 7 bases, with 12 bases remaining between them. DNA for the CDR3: TGTGCCTGGAGTGTACTGGGGGGGACTGGCTACACCTTC. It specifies CAWSVLGGTGYTF.